This T cell receptor (beta chain) was sequenced during a study of Graves' ophthalmopathy and Graves' hyperthyroidism. Trimming took 5 bases from V and 2 from J, leaving 13 bases between them. CDR3 length: 14 amino acids. The germline V gene has CDR1 MNHEY and CDR2 SVGAGI. Each hyperthyroidism patient was newly diagnosed, with under 2 months' duration, and aged 18 to 65. Lactation, pregnancy, uncontrolled infections and other autoimmune diseases were all grounds for excluding patients. RNA transcripts provided the template for amplifying TCR beta CDR3 regions. Investigators did first-round RT-PCR with HTBI primers, then second-round multiplex PCR. From the multiplex PCR reads, TCRdb called clonotypes with MiXCR, one entry per CDR3 protein. The sample lists approximately 1.2 million distinct CDR3 sequences, 35% to 40% seen once, with approximately 10% in the top ten.

This receptor was taken from an adult man with Graves' hyperthyroidism. The chain is built from TRBV6-5 and TRBJ2-7; D possibly corresponds to TRBD1 (6 bases). The sequenced material came from peripheral blood or thyroid tissue (not recorded which). The CDR3 loop reads CASSDNRQAYEQYF. In DNA, the CDR3 is TGTGCCAGCAGTGATAATAGACAGGCCTACGAGCAGTACTTC.